These T cell receptor beta chains were read from a single sample in a study of blood T cells in healthy people across ages. TCRdb independently ran MiXCR on the 5' RACE reads; one entry per CDR3 protein. Among roughly 1,500,000 distinct CDR3 sequences listed, roughly 45% were seen once. The sample consisted of blood. The receptors here all came from a woman younger than 30 in good health. Each CDR3 is given with its conserved first and last residue. The order of the fields is clone size, CDR3 length, V gene, J gene, D gene, CDR3 DNA, CDR3 protein. D genes are given only for firm matches. Size tells how often a clone was seen (once, few, many) or the class of an expanded clone, and some rows leave it out.

size: NA
length: 13
V: TRBV3-1
J: TRBJ1-2
D: NA
DNA: TGTGCCAGCAGCCAAGTGGAATTCTATGGCTACACCTTC
CDR3: CASSQVEFYGYTF

size: few
length: 16
V: TRBV5-1
J: TRBJ2-3
D: TRBD1
DNA: TGCGCCAGCAGCGCCGGACAGGGAAACCCCACAGATACGCAGTATTTT
CDR3: CASSAGQGNPTDTQYF

size: NA
length: 15
V: TRBV10-3
J: TRBJ2-5
D: NA
DNA: TGTGCCATCAGTATGACGGACCCCCCCCAAGAGACCCAGTACTTC
CDR3: CAISMTDPPQETQYF

size: NA
length: 16
V: TRBV4-1
J: TRBJ1-3
D: TRBD1
DNA: TGCGCCAGCAGCCCGATACAGACAGGGACCTTGAACACCATATATTTT
CDR3: CASSPIQTGTLNTIYF

size: NA
length: 15
V: TRBV25-1
J: TRBJ2-1
D: NA
DNA: TGTGCCAGCAGTGATCCTGGTCTCAACTACAATGAGCAGTTCTTC
CDR3: CASSDPGLNYNEQFF

size: NA
length: 15
V: TRBV19
J: TRBJ2-5
D: NA
DNA: TGTGCCAGTAGTGGTCTCGACACGTTCCAAGAGACCCAGTACTTC
CDR3: CASSGLDTFQETQYF

size: many
length: 15
V: TRBV10-1
J: TRBJ2-3
D: TRBD1
DNA: TGCGCCAGCAGTGAGGGACAGGGTGACACAGATACGCAGTATTTT
CDR3: CASSEGQGDTDTQYF

size: NA
length: 16
V: TRBV12-3/TRBV12-4
J: TRBJ1-1
D: NA
DNA: TGTGCCAGCCTTCCCGGGGGACGTCCGATGAACACTGAAGCTTTCTTT
CDR3: CASLPGGRPMNTEAFF

size: NA
length: 13
V: TRBV12-3/TRBV12-4
J: TRBJ2-7
D: NA
DNA: TGTGCCAGCAGTCCACACGAATTAGCCGAGCAGTACTTC
CDR3: CASSPHELAEQYF

size: NA
length: 15
V: TRBV5-1
J: TRBJ2-5
D: NA
DNA: TGCGCCAGCAGCTTCCGAGGGCCCATTCAAGAGACCCAGTACTTC
CDR3: CASSFRGPIQETQYF